This T cell receptor beta chain was recorded in a study of T cell repertoires in cytomegalovirus infection (dated by TCRdb to the late 2010s). Turning to the overall study: Peptide stimulations targeted recently identified HLA-C-restricted CMV epitopes, whose presentation resists viral immunomodulation, together with well-studied HLA-B-restricted epitopes. Because public TCR beta signatures pointed to carriage of CMV infection together with the matching HLA type, the HLA type of each donor mattered for the analysis.

After removal of 5 bases from V and 3 bases from J, the junction retains 7 bases not matched to a gene. The CDR3, from cysteine to phenylalanine, totals 16 residues. The kept DNA is CDR3 alone, 48 bases in frame from the first base. CDR1 SGHTA and CDR2 FQGTGA were looked up in the germline V gene. These reads were obtained on an Illumina HiSeq 1500. Using fastp trimming at Q25 and MiXCR clonotype assembly, TCRdb reanalyzed the public sequencing data and kept in-frame beta chains. Each entry merges the rows of one CDR3 protein and shows their most common DNA and genes. The sample contains 200,000 to 250,000 distinct CDR3 sequences, about 40% of them found a single time. Roughly three fifths of the sample lies in the top ten. Summary of the overall study and its limitations: Carriers of CMV infection plus the relevant HLA type were discriminated by the cumulative frequency of public TCR beta family members in the study cohort and in an independent roughly 400-donor cohort. The ex vivo response was dominated by HLA-C-restricted CMV-specific TCR beta clonotypes, and the single most frequent clonotype in two of eight donors was supplied by these HLA-C-restricted clonotypes.

This specimen's treatment or condition label, per the study, means: in vitro stimulation with specific CMV peptide epitopes to enrich CMV-specific T cells. As for this clonotype: This clone's antigen is unknown. No qualities accompany the bases; no much larger clone lies one base away.

The chain couples TRBV7-3 to TRBJ2-3; the central 11 bases match TRBD2. This specimen consisted of CD8+ T cells from cultured PBMCs, obtained from culture after CMV antigen stimulation. The TCR sequence derives from a human donor in good health (CMV status not recorded). Some clones in this sample may be carry-over from other donors' samples. The DNA is as follows: TGTGCCAGCAGCACGATAGCGGGAGGGCCGACAGATACGCAGTATTTT. This gives the protein CASSTIAGGPTDTQYF.